This entry features one T cell receptor (beta chain) sequence. Its target is not known. The sample is drawn from a study of cytomegalovirus exposure and HLA in healthy donors. At the level of the study: The same platform was used for the 130 or so validation repertoires as for the roughly 660 first-cohort repertoires, as reported in a later analysis.

Regarding the study as a whole: The study put under 200 TCR beta chains on its list as cytomegalovirus-associated.

The CDR3 length is 13 residues. Trimming removed 1 base at V and 4 bases at J, with 7 bases between. Germline V gives CDR1 PRHDT, CDR2 FYEKMQ (reference sequence). Sequencing used immunoSEQ multiplex PCR; TCRdb keeps in-frame clones, though not all of them. The data contain around 100,000 clones, 85% to 95% of them singletons. This chain uses TRBV13 with TRBJ1-1; D ambiguous. Sample: PBMCs. This TCR derives from a woman aged 18-29 years in good health and CMV-seronegative. The CDR3 loop reads CASSLARRTEAFF. Written as DNA, the CDR3 is TGTGCCAGCAGCTTAGCCAGGCGCACTGAAGCTTTCTTT. Full variable domain (missing parts from reference TRBV13 and TRBJ1-1): AAGVIQSPRHLIKEKRETATLKCYPIPRHDTVYWYQQGPGQDPQFLISFYEKMQSDKGSIPDRFSAQQFSDYHSELNMSSLELGDSALYFCASSLARRTEAFFGQGTRLTVV.